This is a list of T cell receptor beta chains from one sample in a study of T cell repertoires in cytomegalovirus infection. TCRdb re-called the reads through MiXCR, storing one row per CDR3 protein. The sample lists 500,000 to 600,000 distinct CDR3 sequences; approximately 15% were seen once. Sequencing was carried out using CD8+ T cells from PBMCs. These receptors originate from a human donor in good health (CMV status not recorded). Some clones in this sample may be carry-over from other donors' samples. Each CDR3 is given with its conserved first and last residue. The size of a clone is reported for some rows only, either as once, few or many, or as a class for expanded clones.

j_gene	v_gene	abundance	CDR3aa
TRBJ2-7	TRBV7-3	many	CASSLIRREDRYEQYF
TRBJ2-1	TRBV4-1	many	CASSQSDRGRSEQFF
TRBJ2-1	TRBV7-9	many	CASSISPGVGDEQFF
TRBJ1-3	TRBV6-1	many	CASSSLRAAGNTIYF
TRBJ2-1	TRBV6-1	few	CASRPRLAVSNEQFF
TRBJ2-7	TRBV12-3/TRBV12-4	few	CASSPEGIPYEQYF
TRBJ2-7	TRBV3-1	.	CASSRKGTGNYEQYF
TRBJ1-4	TRBV5-5	many	CASSNEGARIEKLFF
TRBJ2-5	TRBV7-3	many	CASSLRGGLETQYF
TRBJ2-7	TRBV4-2	many	CASSQDLDSTYEQYF
TRBJ1-5	TRBV28	few	CASSRSAADLSNQPQHF
TRBJ1-1	TRBV12-3/TRBV12-4	.	CASSLAGGNMNTEAFF
TRBJ1-4	TRBV6-6	.	CASSYEPGGEKLFF
TRBJ2-3	TRBV28	few	CASSFVAGTDTQYF
TRBJ1-1	TRBV20-1	few	CSASHLRTNTEAFF
TRBJ1-1	TRBV12-3/TRBV12-4	many	CASSPPGQGTEAFF
TRBJ2-1	TRBV7-9	many	CASSLVETSGSYNEQFF
TRBJ2-7	TRBV27	few	CASSLRAAHYEQYF
TRBJ2-1	TRBV7-3	many	CASSFAAVNEQFF
TRBJ1-1	TRBV4-2	.	CASSQVIGRTEAFF
TRBJ2-5	TRBV9	few	CASSSRLAGEQETQYF
TRBJ2-7	TRBV4-1	.	CASSQDEGSSYEQYF
TRBJ2-7	TRBV10-3	.	CAISEGAQWSEQYF
TRBJ2-5	TRBV20-1	.	CSASLVSQETQYF
TRBJ2-7	TRBV9	few	CASSSGPRDNHYEQYF
TRBJ1-2	TRBV24-1	.	CATSGPLDYGYTF
TRBJ1-2	TRBV9	many	CASSDGTGAYGYTF
TRBJ2-6	TRBV6-7	.	CASTSEDSGANVLTF
TRBJ2-4	TRBV7-9	many	CASSLGVDIQYF
TRBJ2-1	TRBV7-2	many	CASSLGDRGNEQFF
TRBJ2-7	TRBV4-2	few	CASSQEEGGSRTLSEQYF
TRBJ2-1	TRBV18	.	CASSSFGQGRNEQFF
TRBJ2-1	TRBV5-6	many	CASSLGGRGSYNEQFF
TRBJ2-2	TRBV15	few	CATSTEYTGELFF
TRBJ1-2	TRBV7-8	many	CASSGDGGRGYTF
TRBJ1-5	TRBV28	few	CASTPSGELPEGQPQHF
TRBJ2-1	TRBV29-1	many	CSVEGLAGGYNEQFF
TRBJ2-1	TRBV6-1	many	CASRLGLAGVVSSYNEQFF
TRBJ2-5	TRBV29-1	few	CSRMVDRGRGETQYF
TRBJ2-3	TRBV7-2	many	CASSTNRGLAGEFEYF
TRBJ1-2	TRBV4-1	.	CASSEDAEAEGYGYTF
TRBJ2-1	TRBV6-1	many	CASSDPPDEQFF
TRBJ2-1	TRBV7-2	many	CASSLLYNEQFF
TRBJ2-7	TRBV27	few	CASSLERDYEQYF
TRBJ2-2	TRBV7-2	.	CASSLRAGGQTGYLFF
TRBJ1-5	TRBV6-5	.	CASSYGEGQPQHF
TRBJ2-6	TRBV3-1	.	CASSQDWGDSGANVLTF
TRBJ1-4	TRBV7-9	few	CASSLAGDEEKLFF
TRBJ2-5	TRBV6-6	many	CAIHRVKPQETQYF
TRBJ1-5	TRBV6-2/TRBV6-3	.	CATKLKTGLGRPQHF
TRBJ2-1	TRBV7-2	many	CASSLRGGPYNEQFF
TRBJ1-1	TRBV3-1	many	CASSQIAGFSNAEAFF
TRBJ1-1	TRBV19	.	CASIWTGVGSNTEAFF
TRBJ1-5	TRBV18	once	CASSQSLGASNQPQHF
TRBJ1-2	TRBV7-2	.	CASSLAKGFYGYTF
TRBJ2-6	TRBV7-9	many	CASSSPTELPTSGANVLTF